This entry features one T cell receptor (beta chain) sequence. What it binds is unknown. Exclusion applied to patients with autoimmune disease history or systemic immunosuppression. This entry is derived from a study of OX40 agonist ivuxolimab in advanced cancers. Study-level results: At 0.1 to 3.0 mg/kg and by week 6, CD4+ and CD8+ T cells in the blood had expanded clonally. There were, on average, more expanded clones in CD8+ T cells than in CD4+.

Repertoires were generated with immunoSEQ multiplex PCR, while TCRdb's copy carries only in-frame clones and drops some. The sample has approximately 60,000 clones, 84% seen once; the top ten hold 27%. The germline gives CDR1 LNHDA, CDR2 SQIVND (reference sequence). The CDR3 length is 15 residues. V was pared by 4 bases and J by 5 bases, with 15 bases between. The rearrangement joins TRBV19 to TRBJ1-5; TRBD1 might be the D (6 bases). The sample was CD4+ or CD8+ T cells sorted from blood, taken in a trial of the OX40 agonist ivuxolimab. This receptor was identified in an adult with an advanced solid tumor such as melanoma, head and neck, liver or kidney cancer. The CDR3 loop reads CASSTRQELDQPQHF. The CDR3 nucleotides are TGTGCCAGTAGTACCAGACAGGAGTTGGATCAGCCCCAGCATTTT. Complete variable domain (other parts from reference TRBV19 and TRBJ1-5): DGGITQSPKYLFRKEGQNVTLSCEQNLNHDAMYWYRQDPGQGLRLIYYSQIVNDFQKGDIAEGYSVSREKKESFPLTVTSAQKNPTAFYLCASSTRQELDQPQHFGDGTRLSIL.